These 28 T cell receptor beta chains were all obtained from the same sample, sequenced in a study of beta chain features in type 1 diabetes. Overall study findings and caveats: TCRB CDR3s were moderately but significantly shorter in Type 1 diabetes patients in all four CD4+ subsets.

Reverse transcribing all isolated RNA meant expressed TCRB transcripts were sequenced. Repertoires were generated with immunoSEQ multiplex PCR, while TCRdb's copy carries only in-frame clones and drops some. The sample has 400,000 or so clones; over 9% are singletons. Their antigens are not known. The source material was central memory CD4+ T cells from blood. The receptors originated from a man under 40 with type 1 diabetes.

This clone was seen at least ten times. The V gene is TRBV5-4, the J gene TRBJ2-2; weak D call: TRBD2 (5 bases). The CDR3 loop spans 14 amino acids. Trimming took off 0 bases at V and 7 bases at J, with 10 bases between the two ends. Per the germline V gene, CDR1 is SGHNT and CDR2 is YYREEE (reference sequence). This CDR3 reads CASSLAEGIGELFF. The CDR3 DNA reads TGTGCCAGCAGCTTGGCCGAGGGTATCGGGGAGCTGTTTTTT. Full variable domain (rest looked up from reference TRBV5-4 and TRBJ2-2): ETGVTQSPTHLIKTRGQQVTLRCSSQSGHNTVSWYQQALGQGPQFIFQYYREEENGRGNFPPRFSGLQFPNYSSELNVNALELDDSALYLCASSLAEGIGELFFGEGSRLTVL.

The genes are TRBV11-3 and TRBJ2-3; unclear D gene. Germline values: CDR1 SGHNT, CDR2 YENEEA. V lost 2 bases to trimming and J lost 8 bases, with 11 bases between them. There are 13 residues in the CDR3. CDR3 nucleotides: TGTGCCAGCAGCTTAAGCGCAGGCAGTACGCAGTATTTT. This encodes CASSLSAGSTQYF.

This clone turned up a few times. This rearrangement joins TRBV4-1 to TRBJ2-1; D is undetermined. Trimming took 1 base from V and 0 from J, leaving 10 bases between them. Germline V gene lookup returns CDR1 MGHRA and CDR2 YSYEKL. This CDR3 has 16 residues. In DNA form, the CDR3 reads TGCGCCAGCAGCCAAGGTCGAGCGCGCTCCTACAATGAGCAGTTCTTC. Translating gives CASSQGRARSYNEQFF.

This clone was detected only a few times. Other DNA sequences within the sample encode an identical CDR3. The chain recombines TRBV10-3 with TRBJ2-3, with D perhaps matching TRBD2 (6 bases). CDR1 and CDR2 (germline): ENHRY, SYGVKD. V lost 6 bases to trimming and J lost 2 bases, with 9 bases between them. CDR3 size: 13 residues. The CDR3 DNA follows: TGTGCCATCAGGGCGGGATCCACAGATACGCAGTATTTT. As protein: CAIRAGSTDTQYF.

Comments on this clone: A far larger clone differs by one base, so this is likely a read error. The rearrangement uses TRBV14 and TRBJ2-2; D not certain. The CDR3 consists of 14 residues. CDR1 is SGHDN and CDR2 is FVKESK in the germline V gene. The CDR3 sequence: CASSLRFTTEELFF. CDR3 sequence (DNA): TGTGCCAGCAGCCTTCGGTTCACCACCGAGGAGCTGTTTTTT.

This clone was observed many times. The CDR3 DNA reads as TGTGCCAGCAGCAGGGCAGATCGCTATGGCTACACCTTC. Translating gives CASSRADRYGYTF. The J gene is TRBJ1-2, the V gene TRBV5-4; D remains unclear. The V gene lost 4 bases and the J gene lost 4 bases, with 11 bases spanning the gap. The V gene's germline CDR1 is SGHNT and CDR2 YYREEE (reference sequence). The length of the CDR3 is 13 residues. The full variable domain, in which reference TRBV5-4 and TRBJ1-2 provide the parts outside the CDR3, is ETGVTQSPTHLIKTRGQQVTLRCSSQSGHNTVSWYQQALGQGPQFIFQYYREEENGRGNFPPRFSGLQFPNYSSELNVNALELDDSALYLCASSRADRYGYTFGSGTRLTVV.

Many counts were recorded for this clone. The CDR3 is CASSQGLLAGKYNEQFF. As DNA, the CDR3 is TGTGCCAGCAGCCAAGGACTCTTAGCGGGAAAATACAATGAGCAGTTCTTC. The V gene is TRBV14, the J gene TRBJ2-1; 8 nucleotides agree with TRBD2. CDR1 is SGHDN and CDR2 is FVKESK in the germline V gene. The V gene end was trimmed by 1 base and the J gene end by 4 bases; junction bases not matched to a gene: 9. The CDR3 consists of 17 residues.

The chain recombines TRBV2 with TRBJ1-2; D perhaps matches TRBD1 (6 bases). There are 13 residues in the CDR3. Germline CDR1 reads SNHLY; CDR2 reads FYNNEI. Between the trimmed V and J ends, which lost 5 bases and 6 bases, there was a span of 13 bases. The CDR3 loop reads CASSPQGSHGYTF. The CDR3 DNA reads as TGTGCCAGCAGTCCACAGGGTAGCCATGGCTACACCTTC.

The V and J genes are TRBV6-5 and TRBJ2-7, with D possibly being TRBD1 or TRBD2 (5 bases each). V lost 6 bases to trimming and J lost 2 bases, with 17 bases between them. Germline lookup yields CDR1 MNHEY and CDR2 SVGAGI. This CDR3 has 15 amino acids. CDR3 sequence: CASSSNRDLAYEQYF. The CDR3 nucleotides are TGTGCCAGCAGCTCAAACCGGGACCTAGCCTACGAGCAGTACTTC.

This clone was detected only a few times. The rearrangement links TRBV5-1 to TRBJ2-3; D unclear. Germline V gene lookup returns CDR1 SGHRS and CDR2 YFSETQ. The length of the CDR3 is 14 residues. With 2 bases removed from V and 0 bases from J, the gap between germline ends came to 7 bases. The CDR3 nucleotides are TGCGCCAGCAGCTTAGTGGATAGCACAGATACGCAGTATTTT. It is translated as CASSLVDSTDTQYF. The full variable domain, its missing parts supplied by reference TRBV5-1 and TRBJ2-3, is KAGVTQTPRYLIKTRGQQVTLSCSPISGHRSVSWYQQTPGQGLQFLFEYFSETQRNKGNFPGRFSGRQFSNSRSEMNVSTLELGDSALYLCASSLVDSTDTQYFGPGTRLTVL.

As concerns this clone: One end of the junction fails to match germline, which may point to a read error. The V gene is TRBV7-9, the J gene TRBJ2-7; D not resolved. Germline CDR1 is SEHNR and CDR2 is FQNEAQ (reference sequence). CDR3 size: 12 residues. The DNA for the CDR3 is TGTGCCAGCAGCACCAACTCCTACGAGCAGCACTTC. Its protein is CASSTNSYEQHF. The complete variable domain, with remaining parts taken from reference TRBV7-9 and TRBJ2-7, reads DTGVSQNPRHKITKRGQNVTFRCDPISEHNRLYWYRQTLGQGPEFLTYFQNEAQLEKSRLLSDRFSAERPKGSFSTLEIQRTEQGDSAMYLCASSTNSYEQHFGPGTRLTVT.

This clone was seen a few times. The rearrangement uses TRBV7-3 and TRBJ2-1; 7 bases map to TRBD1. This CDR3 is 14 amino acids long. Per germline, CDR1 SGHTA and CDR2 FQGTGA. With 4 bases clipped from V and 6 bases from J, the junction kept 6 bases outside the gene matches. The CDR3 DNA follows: TGTGCCAGCAGCTCCTCCCGACAGGGCAATGAGCAGTTCTTC. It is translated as CASSSSRQGNEQFF.

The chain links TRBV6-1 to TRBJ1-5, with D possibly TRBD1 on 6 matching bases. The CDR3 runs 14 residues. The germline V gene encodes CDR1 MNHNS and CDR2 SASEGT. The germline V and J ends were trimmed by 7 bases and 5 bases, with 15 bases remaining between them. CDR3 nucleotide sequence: TGTGCCAGCACCGAGGGGGACCGATATCAGCCCCAGCATTTT. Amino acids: CASTEGDRYQPQHF.

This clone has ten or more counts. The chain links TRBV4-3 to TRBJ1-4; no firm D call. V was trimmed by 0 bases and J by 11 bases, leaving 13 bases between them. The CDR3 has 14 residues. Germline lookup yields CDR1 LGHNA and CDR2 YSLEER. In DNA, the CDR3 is TGCGCCAGCAGCCAAGATATCGTACGTCGGAAACTGTTTTTT. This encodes CASSQDIVRRKLFF.

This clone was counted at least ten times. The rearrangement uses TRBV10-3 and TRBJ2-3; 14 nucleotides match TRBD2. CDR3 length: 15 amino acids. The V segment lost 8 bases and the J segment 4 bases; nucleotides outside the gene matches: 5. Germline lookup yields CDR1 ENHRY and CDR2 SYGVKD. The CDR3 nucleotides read TGTGCCATCGGGGGACTAGCGGGAGCTGCAGATACGCAGTATTTT. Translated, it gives CAIGGLAGAADTQYF.

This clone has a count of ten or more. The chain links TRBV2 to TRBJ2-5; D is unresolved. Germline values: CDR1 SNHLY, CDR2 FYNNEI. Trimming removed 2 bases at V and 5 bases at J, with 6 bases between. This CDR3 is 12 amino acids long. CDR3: CASSENGETQYF. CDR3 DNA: TGTGCCAGCAGTGAAAATGGGGAGACCCAGTACTTC.

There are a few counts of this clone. The CDR3, as DNA: TGTGCCAGCAGTTTCGCTGGAAACACCATATATTTT. This gives the protein CASSFAGNTIYF. This chain connects TRBV28 to TRBJ1-3, with D hard to call. The V end lost 3 bases, the J end lost 2 bases, and 2 bases lay between the germline ends. There are 12 residues in the CDR3. The germline gives CDR1 MDHEN, CDR2 SYDVKM. Drawing the rest from reference TRBV28 and TRBJ1-3, the complete variable domain is DVKVTQSSRYLVKRTGEKVFLECVQDMDHENMFWYRQDPGLGLRLIYFSYDVKMKEKGDIPEGYSVSREKKERFSLILESASTNQTSMYLCASSFAGNTIYFGEGSWLTVV.

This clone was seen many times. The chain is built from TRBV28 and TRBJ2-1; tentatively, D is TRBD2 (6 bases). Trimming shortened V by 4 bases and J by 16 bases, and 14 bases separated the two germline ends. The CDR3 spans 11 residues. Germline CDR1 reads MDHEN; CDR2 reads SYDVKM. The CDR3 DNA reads TGTGCCAGCAGTTGGGAACAGCGGGCCTTCTTC. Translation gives CASSWEQRAFF.

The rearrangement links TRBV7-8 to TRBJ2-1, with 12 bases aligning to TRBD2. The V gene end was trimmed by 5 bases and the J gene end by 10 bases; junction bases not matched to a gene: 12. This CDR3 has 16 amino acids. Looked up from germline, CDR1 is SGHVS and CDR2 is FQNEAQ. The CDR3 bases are TGTGCCAGCAGCCCCGGGACTAGCGGGCTGAAAGGGGAGCAGTTCTTC. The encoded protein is CASSPGTSGLKGEQFF.

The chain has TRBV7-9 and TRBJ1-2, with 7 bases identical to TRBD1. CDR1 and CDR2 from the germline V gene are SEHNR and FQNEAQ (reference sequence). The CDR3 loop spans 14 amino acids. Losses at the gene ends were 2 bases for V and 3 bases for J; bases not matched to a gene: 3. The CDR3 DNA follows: TGTGCCAGCAGCTTATCCAGGGGGGACTATGGCTACACCTTC. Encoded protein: CASSLSRGDYGYTF.

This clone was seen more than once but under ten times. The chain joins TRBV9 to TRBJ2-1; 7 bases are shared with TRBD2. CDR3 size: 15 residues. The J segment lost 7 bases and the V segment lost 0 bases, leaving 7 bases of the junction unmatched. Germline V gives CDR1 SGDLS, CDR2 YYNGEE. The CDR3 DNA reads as TGTGCCAGCAGCGTAGGCTGGGCCGGGGGGAATGAGCAGTTCTTC. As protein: CASSVGWAGGNEQFF. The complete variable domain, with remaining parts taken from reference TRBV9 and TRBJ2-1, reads DSGVTQTPKHLITATGQRVTLRCSPRSGDLSVYWYQQSLDQGLQFLIQYYNGEERAKGNILERFSAQQFPDLHSELNLSSLELGDSALYFCASSVGWAGGNEQFFGPGTRLTVL.

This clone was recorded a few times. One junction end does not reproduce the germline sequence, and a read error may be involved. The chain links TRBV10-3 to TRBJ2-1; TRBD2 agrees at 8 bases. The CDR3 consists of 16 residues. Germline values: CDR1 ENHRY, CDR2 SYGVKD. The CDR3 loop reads CAISDHGTRTYNEQFF. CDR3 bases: TGTGCCATCAGTGATCACGGGACTAGAACCTATAATGAGCAGTTCTTC.

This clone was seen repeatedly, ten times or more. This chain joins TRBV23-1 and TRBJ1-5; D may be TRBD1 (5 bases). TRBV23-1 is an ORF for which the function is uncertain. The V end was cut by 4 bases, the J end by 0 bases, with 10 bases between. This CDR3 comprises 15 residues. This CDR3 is CASSRQSYSNQPQHF. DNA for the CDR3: TGCGCCAGCAGTCGACAGAGTTATAGCAATCAGCCCCAGCATTTT.

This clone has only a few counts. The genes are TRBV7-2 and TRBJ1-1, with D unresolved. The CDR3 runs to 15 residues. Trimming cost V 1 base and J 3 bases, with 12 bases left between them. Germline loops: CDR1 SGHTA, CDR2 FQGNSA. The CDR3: CASSLVGIPYTEAFF. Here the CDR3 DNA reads TGTGCCAGCAGCTTAGTAGGGATTCCATACACTGAAGCTTTCTTT.

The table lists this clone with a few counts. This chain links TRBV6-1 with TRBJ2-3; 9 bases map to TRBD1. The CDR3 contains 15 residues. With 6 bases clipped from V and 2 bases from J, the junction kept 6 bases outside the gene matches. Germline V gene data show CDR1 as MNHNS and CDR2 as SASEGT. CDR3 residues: CASRWTGDFTDTQYF. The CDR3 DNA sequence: TGTGCCAGCAGATGGACAGGGGACTTCACAGATACGCAGTATTTT.

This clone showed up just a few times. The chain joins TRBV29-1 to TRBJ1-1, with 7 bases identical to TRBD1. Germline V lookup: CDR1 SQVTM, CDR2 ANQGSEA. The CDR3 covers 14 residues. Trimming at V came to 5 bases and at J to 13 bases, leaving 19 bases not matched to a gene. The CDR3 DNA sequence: TGCAGCGTTTCCGCTGGTGGGGTAGGGACAGCCCTTTTCTTT. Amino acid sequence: CSVSAGGVGTALFF.

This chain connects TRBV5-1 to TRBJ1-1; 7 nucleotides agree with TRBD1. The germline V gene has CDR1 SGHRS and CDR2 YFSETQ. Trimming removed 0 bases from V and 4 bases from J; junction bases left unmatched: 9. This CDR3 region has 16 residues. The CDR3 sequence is CASSLERGLRSTEAFF. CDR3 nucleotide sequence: TGCGCCAGCAGCTTGGAGAGGGGGCTAAGGAGCACTGAAGCTTTCTTT.

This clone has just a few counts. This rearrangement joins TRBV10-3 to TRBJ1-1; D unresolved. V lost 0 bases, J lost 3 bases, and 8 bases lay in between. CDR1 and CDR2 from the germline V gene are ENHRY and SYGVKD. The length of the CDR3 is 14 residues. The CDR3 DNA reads TGTGCCATCAGTGAGTCCGATAGGGACACTGAAGCTTTCTTT. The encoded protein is CAISESDRDTEAFF.